The T cell receptor beta chain described here comes from a study of tissue T cells after allogeneic stem cell transplantation. General observations from the study: Sampling depth was limited, and the cohort was small and clinically varied.

Documented time point: mouse harvest day 14 after allogeneic transplant. Mouse grafts combined 10^7 T-cell-depleted bone marrow cells with 10^6 splenic CD5+ T cells. This mouse GVHD model was MHC-mismatched B6 to BALB/c, profiled day 7 or 14. Relative to its sample, this clone is medium-sized. Its antigen remains unidentified. All gene names here are mouse names. The CDR3 end lies 1 residue beyond the end of the read and is filled in from the germline J gene. Profiled with immunoSEQ multiplex PCR; TCRdb holds only in-frame clones, not every one. The repertoire holds around 5,200 clones, with 33% as singletons. V was clipped by 4 bases and J by 0 bases, with 10 bases between them. CDR1 is KGHPV, CDR2 FQNQEV, per germline (reference sequence). CDR3 size: 15 residues.

The chain employs TRBV26 and TRBJ2-1; D possibly corresponds to TRBD1 (6 bases). The sequenced sample was skin. This sequence was found in a female BALB/c mouse given C57BL/6 T cells with graft-versus-host disease after an allogeneic hematopoietic cell transplant. The part of the CDR3 DNA that was read is TGTGCCAGCAGTCAACAGGGATATAACTATGCTGAGCAGTTC. This gives the protein CASSQQGYNYAEQF. The full-length CDR3 reads as CASSQQGYNYAEQFF.